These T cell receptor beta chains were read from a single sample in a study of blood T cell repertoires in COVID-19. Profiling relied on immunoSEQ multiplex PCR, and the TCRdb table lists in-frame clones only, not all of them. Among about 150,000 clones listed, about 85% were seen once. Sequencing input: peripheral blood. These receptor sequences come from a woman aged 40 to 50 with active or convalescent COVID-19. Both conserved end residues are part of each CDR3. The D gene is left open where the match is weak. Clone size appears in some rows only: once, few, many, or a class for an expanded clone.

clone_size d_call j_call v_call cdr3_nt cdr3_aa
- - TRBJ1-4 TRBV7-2 TGTGCCAGCAGCGGTGCGGGAGGGCAAGGTGAAAAACTGTTTTTT CASSGAGGQGEKLFF
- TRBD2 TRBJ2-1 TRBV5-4 TGTGCCAGCAGCTTTTCGCTAGCGGGTACCCAGTTCTTC CASSFSLAGTQFF
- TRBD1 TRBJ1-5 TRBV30 TGTGCCTGGAGCGGCTGGGGGACAGCTGGGATAGGGAGCAATCAGCCCCAGCATTTT CAWSGWGTAGIGSNQPQHF
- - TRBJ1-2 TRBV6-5 TGTGCCAGCAGTTGGGCCAGGGGCGTCTATGGCTACACCTTC CASSWARGVYGYTF
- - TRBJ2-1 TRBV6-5 TGTGCCAGCAGCCATAGCTACAATGAGCAGTTCTTC CASSHSYNEQFF
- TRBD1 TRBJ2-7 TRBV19 TGTGCCAGTAGTATGTCTGGGACAGGGATGTTC CASSMSGTGMF
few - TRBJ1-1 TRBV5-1 TGCGCCAGCAGCTTTACAGCCCTCACTGAAGCTTTCTTT CASSFTALTEAFF
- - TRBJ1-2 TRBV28 TGTGCCAGCAGTTTCCCGGCCCCGGACAGTAGTATCCGCGGTCGGGACTATGGCTACACCTTC CASSFPAPDSSIRGRDYGYTF
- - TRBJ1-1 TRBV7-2 TGTGCCAGCAGCCACGGGGGGAACACTGAAGCTTTCTTT CASSHGGNTEAFF
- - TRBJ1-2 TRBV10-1 TGCGCCAGCAGTGAGTCAGCGGGGGGACCGGAATATGGCTACACCTTC CASSESAGGPEYGYTF
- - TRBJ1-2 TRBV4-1 TGCGCCAGCAGCCAACCTTTGAGCCGCCGCTACACCTTC CASSQPLSRRYTF
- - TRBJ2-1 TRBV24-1 TGTGCCACCAGTGATTTCCCTACTCTTTACAATGAGCAGTTCTTC CATSDFPTLYNEQFF
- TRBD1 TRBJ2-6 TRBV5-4 TGTGCCAGCGGACCGGGACAGGGGGCTCCTGGGGCCAACGTCCTGACTTTC CASGPGQGAPGANVLTF
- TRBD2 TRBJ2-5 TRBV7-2 TGTGCCAGCAGCTTACCTAGCGGGGGGGCCGCGGAGACCCAGTACTTC CASSLPSGGAAETQYF
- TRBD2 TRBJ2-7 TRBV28 TGTGCCAGCAGTTCCTCCGGGACTAGCGGGGGTCGGGAGCAGTACTTC CASSSSGTSGGREQYF
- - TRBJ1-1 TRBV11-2 TGTGCCAGCAGCTTAGAAAGAGGCACTGAAGCTTTCTTT CASSLERGTEAFF
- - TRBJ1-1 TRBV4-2 TGTGCCAGCAGCCAAGATCCCGGTGAGTCGGAAGCTTTCTTT CASSQDPGESEAFF
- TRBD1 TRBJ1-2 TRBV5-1 TGCGCCAGCAGCCCGGAACAGGGGGCGTACTATGGCTACACCTTC CASSPEQGAYYGYTF
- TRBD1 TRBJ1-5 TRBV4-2 TGTGCCAGCAGCCACCAACTACAGGGGGGTAGCAATCAGCCCCAGCATTTT CASSHQLQGGSNQPQHF
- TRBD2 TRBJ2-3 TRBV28 TGTGCCAGCAGTTTAGTAAGCGGGAGGGTCGCAGATACGCAGTATTTT CASSLVSGRVADTQYF
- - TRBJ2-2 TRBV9 TGTGCCAGCAGCGTAGGGGCTAAGCAAATATCCGGGGAGCTGTTTTTT CASSVGAKQISGELFF
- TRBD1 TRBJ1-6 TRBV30 TGTGCCTGGAGTGTGGGCCCAGGGGGTAATTCACCCCTCCACTTT CAWSVGPGGNSPLHF
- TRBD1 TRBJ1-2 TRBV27 TGTGCCAGCAGTTCATATCCGGGACAGTTCTATGGCTACACCTTC CASSSYPGQFYGYTF
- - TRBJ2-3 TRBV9 TGTGCCAGCAAACAGGGTCATGGCACAGATACGCAGTATTTT CASKQGHGTDTQYF
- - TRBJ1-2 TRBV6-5 TGTGCCAGCAGTTACCTTACTACGGCTAACTATGGCTACACCTTC CASSYLTTANYGYTF
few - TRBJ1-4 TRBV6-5 TGTGCCAGCAGTTACTCCCCGGCAGGGGTTAATGAAAAACTGTTTTTT CASSYSPAGVNEKLFF
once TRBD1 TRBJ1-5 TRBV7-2 TGTGCCAGCAGCTTAGCGACAGGGTCGAGTCAGCCCCAGCATTTT CASSLATGSSQPQHF
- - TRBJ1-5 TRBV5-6 TGTGCCAGCAGCTTGGTGGGCGCGAGCGGTCAGCCCCAGCATTTT CASSLVGASGQPQHF
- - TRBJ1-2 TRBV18 TGTGCCAGCTCTCGGAGGGGATCCGGCAATGGCTACACCTTC CASSRRGSGNGYTF
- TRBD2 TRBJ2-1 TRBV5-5 TGTGCCAGCAGCTTTAGGCTAGCGGCCTACAATGAGCAGTTCTTC CASSFRLAAYNEQFF
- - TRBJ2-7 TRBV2 TGTGCCAGCAGTGAAGCCTTTGGAGGGGGCCCCTACTACGAGCAGTACTTC CASSEAFGGGPYYEQYF
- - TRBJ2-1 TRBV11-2 TGTGCCAGCAGTACAAACCGGGGGAATGAGCAGTTCTTC CASSTNRGNEQFF
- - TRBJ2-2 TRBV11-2 TGTGCCAGCAGCTCCGGGACTCGTAATACCGGGGAGCTGTTTTTT CASSSGTRNTGELFF
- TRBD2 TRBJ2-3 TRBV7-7 TGTGCTAGCAGCTTATTTCCTAGCGGGGGGACAGATACGCAGTATTTT CASSLFPSGGTDTQYF
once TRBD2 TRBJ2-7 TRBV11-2 TGTGCCAGCAGCTCCCGACTAGCGGGGTCGTACGAGCAGTACTTC CASSSRLAGSYEQYF
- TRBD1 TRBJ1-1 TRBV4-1 TGCGCCAGCAGCCAACCAAGCTTAGGGGGCTTAAACACTGAAGCTTTCTTT CASSQPSLGGLNTEAFF
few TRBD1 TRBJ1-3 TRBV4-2 TGTGCCAGCAGCCAAGGCCCCGGACAGGGGTCTGGAAACACCATATATTTT CASSQGPGQGSGNTIYF
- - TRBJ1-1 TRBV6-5 TGTGCCAGCAGTCCTCGATTCGTCGGAGACACTGAAGCTTTCTTT CASSPRFVGDTEAFF
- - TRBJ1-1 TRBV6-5 TGTGCCAGCAGGGACAGCCTGGTTTCCGCTTTCTTT CASRDSLVSAFF
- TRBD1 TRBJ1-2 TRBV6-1 TGTGCCAGCAGTTATCAGGGACAGAACTATGGCTACACCTTC CASSYQGQNYGYTF
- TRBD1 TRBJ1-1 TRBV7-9 TGTGCCAGCAGCTTAGCCTCCGGACAGGGGGCTTTGAACACTGAAGCTTTCTTT CASSLASGQGALNTEAFF
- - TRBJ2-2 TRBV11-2 TGTGCCAGCAGCCGCCTGGGAGCGGGCCTTGGAACCGGGGAGCTGTTTTTT CASSRLGAGLGTGELFF
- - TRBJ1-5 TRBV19 TGTGCCAGTAGCCGCCGGGACAAAAATCAGCCCCAGCATTTT CASSRRDKNQPQHF
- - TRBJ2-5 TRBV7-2 TGTGCCAGCAGCTTAAACGGGGTTCGGGAGACCCAGTACTTC CASSLNGVRETQYF
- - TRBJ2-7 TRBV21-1 TGTGCCAGCAGCGTCTGCAGGGCTCTTAACTCCTACGAGCAGTACTTC CASSVCRALNSYEQYF
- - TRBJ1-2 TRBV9 TGTGCCAGCAGCGTAGGCCCCGCGTGGACAGATGGCTACACCTTC CASSVGPAWTDGYTF
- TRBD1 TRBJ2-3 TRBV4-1 TGCGCCAGCAGCCAAGTTGGCCTCGGGACAGGGGGCACAGATACGCAGTATTTT CASSQVGLGTGGTDTQYF
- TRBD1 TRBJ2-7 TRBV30 TGTGCCTGGAGTGCCTTGACAGGGAATCCCCCCTACGAGCAGTACTTC CAWSALTGNPPYEQYF
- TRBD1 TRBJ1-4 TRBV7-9 TGTGCCAGCAGCTCCCCTCAGGGGGAAGAAAAACTGTTTTTT CASSSPQGEEKLFF
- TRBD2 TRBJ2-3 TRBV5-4 TGTGCCAGCAGCTCAGTAGCGGGATTTAGCACAGATACGCAGTATTTT CASSSVAGFSTDTQYF
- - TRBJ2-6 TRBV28 TGTGCCAGCAGTTCCCCAGGGGGGCGACTGTTCTCTGGGGCCAACGTCCTGACTTTC CASSSPGGRLFSGANVLTF
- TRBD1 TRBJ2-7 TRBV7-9 TGTGCCACTTCGACAGGGGCTGGCGAGCAGTACTTC CATSTGAGEQYF
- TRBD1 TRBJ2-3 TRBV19 TGTGCCAGTTCACATAGGGGGCTGACAGATACGCAGTATTTT CASSHRGLTDTQYF
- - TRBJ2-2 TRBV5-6 TGTGCCAGCAGCCCGGTTGTTTCCGCGAACACCGGGGAGCTGTTTTTT CASSPVVSANTGELFF
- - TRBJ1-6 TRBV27 TGTGCCAGCAGTTTGTGGGGGGATAGCTCCTATAATTCACCCCTCCACTTT CASSLWGDSSYNSPLHF
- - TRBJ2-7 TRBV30 TGTGCCTGGAGCACAGGCCCACTTTACGAGCAGTACTTC CAWSTGPLYEQYF
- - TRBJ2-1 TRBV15 TGTGCCACCGCACCCTCGGGGTACAATGAGCAGTTCTTC CATAPSGYNEQFF
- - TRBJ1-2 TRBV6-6 TGTGCCAGCAGTTTGACAGGAAACTATGGCTACACCTTC CASSLTGNYGYTF